The rows below give T cell receptor beta chains drawn from one sample of a study of blood T cell repertoires in COVID-19. Profiled with immunoSEQ multiplex PCR; TCRdb holds only in-frame clones, not every one. The sample consists of 200,000 to 250,000 clones, 70% to 85% of them appearing once. The sample taken for sequencing was peripheral blood. These receptors were collected from a woman at least 80 years old with COVID-19, enrolled during active disease. Each CDR3 is given with its conserved first and last residue. D genes are given only for firm matches. For some rows the clone size is stated as once, few or many, or as a class when expanded; others skip it.

V,D,J,size,CDR3,DNA
TRBV5-1,NA,TRBJ1-1,NA,CASSSDRPNTEAFF,TGCGCCAGCAGCTCCGACAGGCCCAACACTGAAGCTTTCTTT
TRBV9,TRBD1,TRBJ1-2,NA,CASSVDGTASGYTF,TGTGCCAGCAGCGTAGACGGGACAGCGAGCGGCTACACCTTC
TRBV5-1,NA,TRBJ2-1,NA,CASSLASTYNEQFF,TGCGCCAGCAGCTTAGCGTCAACCTACAATGAGCAGTTCTTC
TRBV6-1,NA,TRBJ2-1,NA,CASSESRGAGYNEQFF,TGTGCCAGCAGTGAAAGCCGGGGAGCTGGGTACAATGAGCAGTTCTTC
TRBV7-2,NA,TRBJ1-1,NA,CASSLTGLNEAFF,TGTGCCAGCAGCTTAACAGGACTAAATGAAGCTTTCTTT
TRBV12-3/TRBV12-4,NA,TRBJ2-2,NA,CATNYAGELFF,TGTGCCACAAACTACGCCGGGGAGCTGTTTTTT
TRBV20-1,NA,TRBJ1-5,NA,CSASLPLGDTQPQHF,TGCAGTGCTAGTCTCCCGTTAGGGGACACCCAGCCCCAGCATTTT
TRBV3-1/TRBV3-2,NA,TRBJ1-1,NA,CASSRTVTNTEAFF,TGTGCCAGCAGCCGAACAGTGACGAACACTGAAGCTTTCTTT
TRBV6-5,NA,TRBJ1-2,NA,CASSYYRDYGYTF,TGTGCCAGCAGTTACTACAGAGACTATGGCTACACCTTC
TRBV12-5,TRBD2,TRBJ2-7,NA,CASGSGGEQYF,TGTGCTAGTGGATCCGGGGGGGAGCAGTACTTC
TRBV7-2,TRBD2,TRBJ2-3,NA,CASSPQSRLAGGQRDTQYF,TGTGCCAGCAGCCCTCAAAGCAGACTAGCGGGAGGGCAGCGAGATACGCAGTATTTT
TRBV7-9,TRBD1,TRBJ1-3,NA,CAIDREGNTIYF,TGTGCCATAGACAGGGAAGGAAACACCATATATTTT
TRBV2,NA,TRBJ1-4,once,CASNFAAGSGEKLFF,TGTGCCAGCAATTTCGCTGCGGGTAGCGGTGAAAAACTGTTTTTT
TRBV28,NA,TRBJ1-1,once,CASSFQRGHEAFF,TGTGCCAGCAGTTTTCAGAGGGGACATGAAGCTTTCTTT
TRBV7-8,TRBD2,TRBJ2-1,NA,CASSLGLAWYNEQFF,TGTGCCAGCAGCTTAGGACTAGCATGGTACAATGAGCAGTTCTTC
TRBV7-2,TRBD1,TRBJ1-2,NA,CASSPGTANYGYTF,TGTGCCAGCAGCCCAGGGACAGCTAACTATGGCTACACCTTC
TRBV6-5,TRBD1,TRBJ1-4,NA,CATSLGQGNEKLFF,TGTGCCACCTCTTTGGGACAGGGAAATGAAAAACTGTTTTTT
TRBV6-5,TRBD2,TRBJ2-3,NA,CASRLTSSTDTQYF,TGTGCCAGCAGATTGACTAGCAGCACAGATACGCAGTATTTT
TRBV24-1,NA,TRBJ1-5,NA,CATSGLGDNQPQHF,TGTGCCACTTCGGGACTGGGGGACAATCAGCCCCAGCATTTT
TRBV4-1,NA,TRBJ1-5,NA,CASSQLEDQPQHF,TGCGCCAGCAGCCAACTAGAAGATCAGCCCCAGCATTTT
TRBV5-4,TRBD1,TRBJ2-7,NA,CASSPPGQGNEQYF,TGTGCCAGCAGCCCCCCGGGACAGGGCAACGAGCAGTACTTC
TRBV14,NA,TRBJ2-3,once,CASSHGWGRLVADTQYF,TGTGCCAGCAGCCATGGATGGGGTAGACTAGTCGCAGATACGCAGTATTTT
TRBV24-1,NA,TRBJ1-5,NA,CATRGTNNQPQHF,TGTGCCACCAGAGGGACAAATAATCAGCCCCAGCATTTT
TRBV18,TRBD1,TRBJ2-3,NA,CASSPLVGTVTDTQYF,TGTGCCAGCTCACCCCTCGTAGGGACAGTCACAGATACGCAGTATTTT
TRBV19,TRBD2,TRBJ2-2,NA,CASSPRTSGNTGELFF,TGTGCCAGTAGTCCTCGGACTAGCGGTAACACCGGGGAGCTGTTTTTT
TRBV5-5,TRBD1,TRBJ1-2,NA,CASSFLNQGEDGYTF,TGTGCCAGCAGCTTCCTAAATCAGGGGGAGGATGGCTACACCTTC
TRBV19,NA,TRBJ2-7,NA,CASRGTAGVRDEQYF,TGTGCCAGTAGGGGGACAGCGGGAGTCCGGGACGAGCAGTACTTC
TRBV3-1/TRBV3-2,TRBD2,TRBJ2-3,NA,CASSQMASGSDTQYF,TGTGCCAGCAGCCAAATGGCTAGCGGGAGCGATACGCAGTATTTT
TRBV11-2,TRBD2,TRBJ2-7,NA,CASSLDRVRTSTYEQYF,TGTGCCAGCAGCTTAGATCGGGTGCGGACTAGTACCTACGAGCAGTACTTC
TRBV27,TRBD1,TRBJ1-6,NA,CASSLVSGGVYSPLHF,TGTGCCAGCAGTTTAGTGTCAGGGGGCGTTTATTCACCCCTCCACTTT
TRBV6-6,NA,TRBJ1-1,NA,CASSYLQGEGAFF,TGTGCCAGCAGTTACTTACAGGGAGAGGGAGCTTTCTTT
TRBV27,TRBD1,TRBJ1-5,NA,CASGDRGRPQHF,TGTGCCAGCGGAGACAGGGGGAGGCCCCAGCATTTT
TRBV15,NA,TRBJ1-5,NA,CATSLPMAVQPQHF,TGTGCCACCAGCTTGCCCATGGCGGTACAGCCCCAGCATTTT
TRBV24-1,TRBD1,TRBJ2-7,few,CATSDSGTGVFQEQYF,TGTGCCACCAGTGACTCCGGGACAGGGGTATTTCAGGAGCAGTACTTC
TRBV5-6,NA,TRBJ1-6,NA,CASSTGLRNSPLHF,TGTGCCAGCAGCACGGGACTTAGGAATTCACCCCTCCACTTT